These 12 T cell receptor beta chains share one sample of origin, sequenced in a study of cytomegalovirus exposure and HLA in healthy donors. Primers included in the PCR were 60 Vbeta and 13 Jbeta primers. TCRdb keeps only in-frame clones here, not all; method: immunoSEQ multiplex PCR. The sample lists approximately 190,000 clones, 84% occurring once. Material for sequencing was PBMCs. All receptors come from a boy under 18 in good health and CMV-seronegative.

The rearrangement uses TRBV19 and TRBJ1-2, with TRBD1 as a possible D gene (5 bases). The CDR3 totals 14 residues. Per the germline V gene, CDR1 is LNHDA and CDR2 is SQIVND (reference sequence). V was clipped by 8 bases and J by 7 bases, with 20 bases between them. The CDR3 DNA reads TGTGCCAGTCTGGGGACTCCAGGACGTAGTGGCTACACCTTC. Amino acids: CASLGTPGRSGYTF.

This sequence joins TRBV9 and TRBJ2-2; 12 bases fit TRBD2. The V and J ends lost 3 bases and 6 bases, in that order; junction bases with no gene match: 6. The germline V gene encodes CDR1 SGDLS and CDR2 YYNGEE. This CDR3 has 16 residues. CDR3 bases: TGTGCCAGCAGCGAGACTAGCGGGAGAGGGGCCGGGGAGCTGTTTTTT. Amino acids: CASSETSGRGAGELFF.

The chain carries TRBV6-5 and TRBJ2-1, with a tentative D call TRBD1 (5 bases). Germline loops: CDR1 MNHEY, CDR2 SVGAGI. V was shortened by 0 bases and J by 9 bases, with 9 bases between the two germline ends. The CDR3 runs to 13 residues. CDR3 nucleotides: TGTGCCAGCAGTTACTCTCTGGACACTGAGCAGTTCTTC. This gives the protein CASSYSLDTEQFF.

This chain uses TRBV5-1 with TRBJ2-2; 7 positions match TRBD2. The CDR3 is 13 amino acids. Germline-derived CDR1 and CDR2 are SGHRS and YFSETQ. Unmatched junction bases numbered 6, after V lost 7 bases and J lost 6 bases. CDR3 residues: CASHLLAPGELFF. The CDR3 DNA follows: TGCGCCAGCCACCTACTAGCGCCCGGGGAGCTGTTTTTT.

This clone was observed once. The chain joins TRBV5-1 to TRBJ2-7; D might be TRBD2 (5 bases). This CDR3 is built from 14 residues. Trimming removed 3 bases at V and 5 bases at J, with 15 bases between. Germline CDR1 and CDR2: SGHRS and YFSETQ. The CDR3 loop reads CASSYVESRDEQYF. The CDR3 DNA sequence: TGCGCCAGCAGCTACGTAGAGTCGCGGGACGAGCAGTACTTC.

V usage is TRBV6-5 and J usage is TRBJ2-3; no clear D gene. Germline V gives CDR1 MNHEY, CDR2 SVGAGI. Trimming removed 0 bases from V and 0 bases from J, with 10 bases in between. This CDR3 is built from 16 residues. The CDR3 DNA reads TGTGCCAGCAGTTACTCGATGGGCATAAGCACAGATACGCAGTATTTT. Translation: CASSYSMGISTDTQYF.

The chain links TRBV18 to TRBJ2-1; 7 bases line up with TRBD2. Germline assignment: CDR1 KGHSH and CDR2 LQKENI. After removal of 4 bases from V and 0 bases from J, the junction contained 0 bases not matched to a gene. The CDR3 extends over 14 amino acids. The CDR3 here is CASSRTSSYNEQFF. The DNA for the CDR3 is TGTGCCAGCTCACGGACTAGCTCCTACAATGAGCAGTTCTTC.

V and J are TRBV2 and TRBJ1-6; 8 bases are shared with TRBD1. Germline assignment: CDR1 SNHLY and CDR2 FYNNEI. With V trimmed by 9 bases and J by 7 bases, 5 bases remained unmatched. The CDR3 is 13 amino acids. CDR3 residues: CARGTGRNSPLHF. CDR3 DNA sequence: TGTGCCAGGGGGACAGGAAGGAATTCACCCCTCCACTTT.

This clone was seen a single time. The V gene is TRBV7-3, the J gene TRBJ1-1; perhaps TRBD1 as D (6 bases). In germline, CDR1 is SGHTA, CDR2 FQGTGA. V lost 5 bases to trimming and J lost 1 base, with 20 bases between them. This CDR3 has 17 amino acids. The CDR3 reads CASSPSQGLLSNTEAFF. The CDR3 nucleotides read TGTGCCAGCAGCCCCTCACAGGGCCTTTTATCGAACACTGAAGCTTTCTTT. The complete variable domain, with remaining parts taken from reference TRBV7-3 and TRBJ1-1, reads GAGVSQTPSNKVTEKGKYVELRCDPISGHTALYWYRQSLGQGPEFLIYFQGTGAADDSGLPNDRFFAVRPEGSVSTLKIQRTERGDSAVYLCASSPSQGLLSNTEAFFGQGTRLTVV.

This chain uses TRBV28 with TRBJ2-2, with a possible D match to TRBD1 (6 bases). Germline CDR1 is MDHEN and CDR2 is SYDVKM. This CDR3 spans 14 amino acids. Trimming cost V 5 bases and J 6 bases, with 13 bases left between them. The CDR3 bases are TGTGCCAGCAGTCCCCCAGACAGGCCCGGGGAGCTGTTTTTT. Amino acid sequence: CASSPPDRPGELFF.

The chain combines TRBV5-6 with TRBJ1-2, with 7 bases lining up with TRBD1. Germline V gene lookup returns CDR1 SGHDT and CDR2 YYEEEE. The V gene end was trimmed by 4 bases and the J gene end by 2 bases; junction bases not matched to a gene: 11. This CDR3 spans 16 amino acids. The CDR3 protein is CASSTDDRANNYGYTF. CDR3 nucleotides: TGTGCCAGCAGCACCGATGACAGGGCAAACAACTATGGCTACACCTTC.

This chain joins TRBV30 and TRBJ2-1; TRBD1 matches at 7 bases. The CDR3 covers 14 residues. Germline V gives CDR1 GTSNPN, CDR2 SVGIG (reference sequence). The V segment lost 0 bases and the J segment 3 bases; nucleotides outside the gene matches: 2. CDR3 nucleotides: TGTGCCTGGAGTGTAGGGACAGTCTACAATGAGCAGTTCTTC. Amino acids: CAWSVGTVYNEQFF.